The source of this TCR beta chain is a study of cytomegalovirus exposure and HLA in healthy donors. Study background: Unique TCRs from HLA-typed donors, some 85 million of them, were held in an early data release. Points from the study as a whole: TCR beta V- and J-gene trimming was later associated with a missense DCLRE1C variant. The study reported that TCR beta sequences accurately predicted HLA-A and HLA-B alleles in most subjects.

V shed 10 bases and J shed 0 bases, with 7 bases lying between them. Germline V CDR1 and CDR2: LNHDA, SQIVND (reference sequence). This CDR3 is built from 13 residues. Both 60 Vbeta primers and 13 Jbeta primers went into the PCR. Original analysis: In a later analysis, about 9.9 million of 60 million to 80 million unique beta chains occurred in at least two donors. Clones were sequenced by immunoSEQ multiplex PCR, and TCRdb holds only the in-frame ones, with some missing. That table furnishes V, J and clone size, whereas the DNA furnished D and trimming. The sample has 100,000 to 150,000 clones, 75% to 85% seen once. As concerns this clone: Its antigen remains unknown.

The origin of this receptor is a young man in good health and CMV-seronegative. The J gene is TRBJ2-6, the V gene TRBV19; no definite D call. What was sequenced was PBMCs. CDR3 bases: TGTGCCACCCAGGACTCTGGGGCCAACGTCCTGACTTTC. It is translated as CATQDSGANVLTF.